The text below deals with one T cell receptor (beta chain). The antigen is not known. The donors, aged about 6 to 90, were healthy Caucasians from Russia. Drawing of peripheral blood yielded about 10 milliliters from each donor. The data belong to a study of blood T cells in healthy people across ages. Broader study findings: Estimated diversity across one million T cells was deemed an underestimate.

It was with a sample-barcoded 5' primer and a J-beta primer mix that a second PCR of roughly 7 to 12 cycles was run. Every cDNA was tagged by a template-switch adaptor with 12 random nucleotides. Using its own MiXCR run on the 5' RACE reads, TCRdb lists one record per CDR3 protein. Of hundreds of thousands of distinct CDR3 sequences listed, over 45% were seen once; the top ten hold roughly a third. Sample: blood. This clonotype originated in a woman aged 55 to 70 in good health.

This CDR3 reads CATSSEGVIQYF. CDR3 DNA: TGTGCCACCAGCAGTGAAGGGGTGATTCAGTACTTC. The V and J genes are TRBV15 and TRBJ2-4; D possibly corresponds to TRBD1 (5 bases). V shed 3 bases and J shed 10 bases, with 10 bases lying between them. The CDR3 is 12 amino acids. The germline V gene has CDR1 LNHNV and CDR2 YYDKDF (reference sequence).